Listed here is a single TCR beta chain. The antigen remains unidentified. This specimen comes from a study of cytomegalovirus exposure and HLA in healthy donors. General observations from the study: Most sequenced TCRs were rare (though some public TCRs occurred in many donors). Across all donors, roughly uniform sequencing depth was an assumption of the presence/absence analyses. It was reportedly the case that the classifier diagnosed cytomegalovirus status with high specificity and sensitivity. Among donors in an Asian-associated ancestry cluster, a later analysis reportedly found fewer N-insertions than the roughly 730-donor mean.

The PCR contained 60 Vbeta and 13 Jbeta primers. The assay was immunoSEQ multiplex PCR, and TCRdb's table has in-frame clones only and misses some. Of about 160,000 clones in the sample, approximately 74% are singletons; the top ten hold 2.8%. Looked up from germline, CDR1 is MNHEY and CDR2 is SMNVEV (reference sequence). V gave up 5 bases and J gave up 8 bases; unmatched junction bases: 4. This CDR3 is built from 12 residues. The clonotype originates from a woman aged 25 to 39 in good health and CMV-seronegative. Sequenced input: PBMCs. The chain carries TRBV27 and TRBJ1-2; 8 positions agree with TRBD1. The CDR3 DNA reads as TGTGCCAGCAGTACACAGGGGGGGGGCTACACCTTC. This encodes CASSTQGGGYTF.